This is a list of T cell receptor beta chains from one sample in a study of siplizumab effects on memory and regulatory T cells. Sequencing used immunoSEQ multiplex PCR; TCRdb keeps in-frame clones, though not all of them. The sample has 110,000 or so clones, just over 90% seen once. Sequencing was done on a sample of CD4+ T cells sorted from blood. All receptors come from a human donor in good health. The conserved cysteine and the conserved F or W are not part of the CDR3 here. D genes are given only for firm matches.

cdr3_aa d_call v_call
ASSLALRSLEKLF - TRBV7-9
AISESEGYPSYGYT - TRBV10-3
ASSRDRSSYEQY TRBD1 TRBV5-6
ASSLARAGGQNEQF TRBD2 TRBV7-8
ASSPHRDTEAF - TRBV6-6
ASSPAQWTSGYT - TRBV18
ASSPRTGTYEQY TRBD1 TRBV9
ASSQRTGGAFGYT TRBD1 TRBV5-1
ASSDKGGFEQY TRBD1 TRBV2
ASSAQGAGETQY TRBD1 TRBV7-3
ASSIEASGIGSGAYEQY TRBD2 TRBV19
ASSTDRVTYGYT TRBD1 TRBV19
ASSRGDFNEQF - TRBV2
ASSRDRGQGDYGYT TRBD1 TRBV4-3
ASSLAGTGNTIY - TRBV5-1
ASSLWGRWDSKNYGYT TRBD1 TRBV7-9
ASSLEGGRITEAF - TRBV5-1
ASKRLWTNEKLF - TRBV2
ATSRYGEQY - TRBV15
ASSERGSAEAF - TRBV6-1
ARSFNGDNTIY - TRBV5-3
ASSLGRTIYGYT - TRBV5-1
ASSFENTIY - TRBV7-9
ASSKDDNEQF - TRBV11-2
ASSPDNRGRFSPLH TRBD1 TRBV18
ASSLAKGLNTEAF - TRBV5-1
ASSSRLAEETQY TRBD2 TRBV7-6
ASSLGFRETQY - TRBV27
ASSDLGMSNQPQH - TRBV2
ASSELQVTGELF - TRBV6-1
AWNSVGTGEQY - TRBV30
ASNPGTPISNEKLF - TRBV19
ASRESGGRIYEQY TRBD2 TRBV11-3
ASSPRVSSISYEQY - TRBV18
ASRGTSGRACTQY TRBD2 TRBV10-1
ASSPRDSAGYT - TRBV19
ASTPGRLGGNTIY - TRBV6-6
AWTRLAANTGELF TRBD2 TRBV30
ASSLVGVSPLH - TRBV5-6
ASSIGGQPQH - TRBV19
ASSLVGPSAETQY - TRBV5-1
ASSLGVSTDTQY - TRBV19
ASSHLTSRVAEQF TRBD2 TRBV14
ASSPGLANTGELF TRBD2 TRBV5-1
ASSLERGSYEQY - TRBV5-5
ASSEGRGPGYT TRBD1 TRBV6-1
ASSSRQGSGELF TRBD1 TRBV5-1
ASSQNSIGEAF - TRBV7-9
AWFAGTENSPLH TRBD1 TRBV30
ASSPPSVLDTQY - TRBV18
ASSLVASSYNEQF - TRBV11-1
AWSDTPSAGGGGYGYT - TRBV30
ASSWDFPNYGYT - TRBV5-1
ASSPRPVNTEAF - TRBV11-2
ASSPQQRDNSPLH - TRBV18